This is a list of T cell receptor beta chains from one sample in a study of blood T cell repertoires in COVID-19. The table came from immunoSEQ multiplex PCR; TCRdb's copy has only in-frame clones and leaves some out. Of roughly 170,000 clones in the sample, 84% were seen once. Input material: peripheral blood. Every receptor here comes from a human donor in a cohort sampled during active COVID-19. The CDR3 runs from the conserved cysteine through the conserved F or W. A D gene is named only where the DNA matches it firmly. Some rows have no size entry. The others give once, few or many, or a class for an expanded clone.

TRBJ1-1,TRBV6-1,.,TRBD1,CASSEAGTGGWRAFF,TGTGCCAGCAGTGAGGCTGGGACAGGGGGCTGGAGAGCTTTCTTT
TRBJ2-3,TRBV6-5,.,.,CARKRACTDTQYF,TGTGCCCGCAAGCGGGCTTGCACAGATACGCAGTATTTT
TRBJ2-7,TRBV6-5,.,.,CASSYSVGQHNYEQYF,TGTGCCAGCAGTTACTCGGTGGGGCAGCATAACTACGAGCAGTACTTC
TRBJ1-2,TRBV11-2,.,.,CASSSAAGYGYTF,TGTGCCAGCAGCTCCGCTGCAGGATATGGCTACACCTTC
TRBJ1-3,TRBV10-1,.,.,CASRGQHSKAGNTIYF,TGCGCCAGCAGGGGACAACACTCTAAGGCCGGAAACACCATATATTTT
TRBJ2-5,TRBV10-3,.,TRBD2,CAVAGGETQYF,TGTGCCGTCGCGGGGGGGGAGACCCAGTACTTC
TRBJ1-2,TRBV28,.,.,CATNVGGGGYTF,TGTGCCACCAACGTGGGGGGGGGTGGCTACACCTTC
TRBJ2-7,TRBV18,.,.,CASSPSLGTYEQYF,TGTGCCAGCTCACCAAGCCTAGGTACCTACGAGCAGTACTTC
TRBJ2-7,TRBV21-1,.,.,CASSKEDRETSYEQYF,TGTGCCAGCAGCAAAGAGGACAGGGAAACCTCCTACGAGCAGTACTTC
TRBJ2-5,TRBV29-1,.,TRBD1,CSVDGQGGVEETQYF,TGCAGCGTTGATGGACAGGGGGGAGTTGAGGAGACCCAGTACTTC
TRBJ1-6,TRBV7-8,.,.,CASSLGGGNSPLHF,TGTGCCAGCAGCTTAGGGGGGGGCAATTCACCCCTCCACTTT
TRBJ1-5,TRBV15,.,.,CATSSQNQPQHF,TGTGCCACCAGCAGCCAGAATCAGCCCCAGCATTTT
TRBJ2-3,TRBV12-5,.,TRBD2,CASGLDGRGLAGDRTDTQYF,TGTGCTAGTGGTTTGGATGGGCGGGGACTAGCGGGGGACCGCACAGATACGCAGTATTTT
TRBJ2-2,TRBV15,.,.,CATSRAGTGELFF,TGTGCCACCAGCAGAGCGGGAACCGGGGAGCTGTTTTTT
TRBJ1-4,TRBV12-5,.,.,CASGVGGINEKLFF,TGTGCTAGTGGGGTGGGGGGAATTAATGAAAAACTGTTTTTT
TRBJ1-1,TRBV5-6,.,.,CASSSIRGEAFF,TGTGCCAGCAGTTCGATCCGGGGGGAAGCTTTCTTT
TRBJ1-5,TRBV5-5,.,.,CASSFRGSLNQPQHF,TGTGCCAGCAGCTTCAGGGGCAGTCTGAATCAGCCCCAGCATTTT
TRBJ1-6,TRBV19,.,.,CASSIRGANSPLHF,TGTGCCAGTAGTATCAGGGGCGCTAATTCACCCCTCCACTTT
TRBJ1-5,TRBV6-5,.,TRBD1,CASSSIDRGNQPQHF,TGTGCCAGCAGCTCTATCGACAGGGGCAATCAGCCCCAGCATTTT
TRBJ2-7,TRBV4-1,.,TRBD1,CASSQFGQGWGEQYF,TGCGCCAGCAGCCAATTCGGACAGGGTTGGGGCGAGCAGTACTTC
TRBJ1-6,TRBV2,.,.,CASRGTQSPLHF,TGTGCCAGCAGAGGGACACAGTCACCCCTCCACTTT
TRBJ2-3,TRBV30,.,.,CAWSPLDTQYF,TGTGCCTGGAGTCCACTGGATACGCAGTATTTT
TRBJ1-6,TRBV7-5,.,.,CARSLERGVGSPLHF,TGTGCCAGAAGCTTAGAGCGGGGGGTGGGTTCACCCCTCCACTTT
TRBJ1-1,TRBV19,.,.,CASSPRGGATEAFF,TGTGCCAGTAGCCCGAGAGGGGGGGCCACTGAAGCTTTCTTT
TRBJ2-5,TRBV3-1/TRBV3-2,.,TRBD2,CASSQTLAGGGETQYF,TGTGCCAGCAGCCAGACTTTAGCGGGGGGCGGGGAGACCCAGTACTTC
TRBJ2-1,TRBV7-2,.,TRBD2,CASSLVGGGRYEQFF,TGTGCCAGCAGCTTAGTCGGCGGGGGGAGGTATGAGCAGTTCTTC
TRBJ1-2,TRBV11-2,.,TRBD1,CASSPGGTGGGYTF,TGTGCCAGCAGCCCCGGCGGGACAGGGGGTGGCTACACCTTC
TRBJ2-7,TRBV7-3,.,TRBD1,CASSFIPGQGSRGEQYF,TGTGCCAGCAGCTTTATCCCCGGACAGGGGTCTCGAGGGGAGCAGTACTTC
TRBJ1-4,TRBV19,.,.,CASSIYRRSTNEKLFF,TGTGCCAGTAGTATCTACAGACGATCAACTAATGAAAAACTGTTTTTT
TRBJ2-2,TRBV11-3,.,TRBD2,CASSPQRGGAGELFF,TGTGCCAGCAGCCCCCAGCGGGGGGGCGCCGGGGAGCTGTTTTTT
TRBJ2-7,TRBV6-2/TRBV6-3,.,TRBD1,CASSYISSGQRSYEQYF,TGTGCCAGCAGTTACATCTCTTCGGGACAGCGGTCCTACGAGCAGTACTTC
TRBJ2-1,TRBV7-6,.,TRBD1,CASSARGLDRENYNEQFF,TGTGCCAGCAGCGCAAGGGGATTGGACAGGGAAAATTACAATGAGCAGTTCTTC
TRBJ1-1,TRBV5-5,.,.,CASSLGAGTEAFF,TGTGCCAGCAGCTTGGGTGCGGGCACTGAAGCTTTCTTT
TRBJ1-4,TRBV5-1,once,.,CASSSSGARNEKLFF,TGCGCCAGCAGCTCGTCTGGGGCGAGGAATGAAAAACTGTTTTTT
TRBJ1-5,TRBV20-1,.,.,CSASVSRESNQPQHF,TGCAGTGCTAGTGTATCCCGGGAATCCAATCAGCCCCAGCATTTT
TRBJ1-2,TRBV29-1,few,.,CSALPSGGPLGGYTF,TGCAGCGCCCTCCCTTCCGGGGGACCCTTGGGAGGCTACACCTTC
TRBJ2-5,TRBV6-5,.,TRBD2,CASSYSPGGGSETQYF,TGTGCCAGCAGTTACTCCCCGGGGGGGGGTTCCGAGACCCAGTACTTC
TRBJ2-3,TRBV19,.,.,CASRERSTDTQYF,TGTGCCAGTAGAGAGCGAAGCACAGATACGCAGTATTTT
TRBJ2-2,TRBV9,.,.,CASSDRIIGDGELFF,TGTGCCAGCAGCGACAGAATTATCGGGGACGGGGAGCTGTTTTTT
TRBJ2-7,TRBV7-9,once,TRBD2,CASSLEVPSGYEQYF,TGTGCCAGCAGCTTAGAGGTTCCTAGCGGATACGAGCAGTACTTC